The subject of this entry is one T cell receptor beta chain. Germline-derived CDR1 and CDR2 are SQVTM and ANQGSEA. V was clipped by 4 bases and J by 6 bases, with 9 bases between them. The CDR3 spans 11 residues. The sample comes from a study of radiation and T cells in renal cell carcinoma. Only in-frame clones appear in the TCRdb table, and some are missing; sequencing was by immunoSEQ multiplex PCR. The sample carries tens of thousands of clones, over 70% recorded once. Time point denoted: baseline pretreatment blood. The treatment here: 15 Gy SBRT to primary tumor, nephrectomy 4 weeks later. V and J are TRBV29-1 and TRBJ1-1; D is possibly TRBD1 (5 bases). The receptor was isolated from a man in his sixties with renal cell carcinoma. The sample consisted of blood, taken from a patient whose treatment included radiotherapy and nephrectomy. Here the CDR3 reads CSVVWGSEAFF. The CDR3 DNA reads TGCAGCGTTGTTTGGGGGTCTGAAGCTTTCTTT. The full variable domain, its missing parts supplied by reference TRBV29-1 and TRBJ1-1, is SAVISQKPSRDICQRGTSLTIQCQVDSQVTMMFWYRQQPGQSLTLIATANQGSEATYESGFVIDKFPISRPNLTFSTLTVSNMSPEDSSIYLCSVVWGSEAFFGQGTRLTVV.